Presented here are 21 T cell receptor beta chains from one specimen sequenced in a study of spatial heterogeneity in lung cancer (dated by TCRdb to between 2018 and 2021). Library method: 5' RACE. These reads were obtained on a NextSeq 500. TCRdb itself trimmed the public reads at Q25 with fastp, ran MiXCR and retained productive beta chains. Duplicate CDR3 protein sequences are folded into a single record with the most common DNA and genes. The sample profile shows roughly 120,000 distinct CDR3 sequences; 12% of them were found once. Roughly 15% of the sample is held by the ten biggest clonotypes. The time point label on this specimen signifies: blood at routine non-recurrence follow-up after resection. For TCR sequencing, whole RNA was extracted from tumor and nontumor lung tissue, or from cryopreserved PBMC samples, and no cell sorting was done. This specimen was PBMCs, taken at follow-up. The receptors were sampled from a male donor with early-stage non-small cell lung cancer.

In this sample, this clonotype turned up many times. This sequence joins TRBV7-8 and TRBJ2-3; D gene unclear. The germline gives CDR1 SGHVS, CDR2 FQNEAQ. The CDR3 length is 13 residues. V lost 3 bases and J 6 bases, leaving 10 bases between the germline ends. The CDR3 here is CASSLAAFDTQYF. In DNA form, the CDR3 reads TGTGCCAGCAGCTTGGCAGCTTTCGATACGCAGTATTTT.

This clonotype was counted ten times or more. This chain uses TRBV20-1 with TRBJ1-3; unclear D gene. The CDR3 consists of 11 residues. CDR1 and CDR2 (germline): DFQATT, SNEGSKA (reference sequence). The V and J ends lost 3 bases and 6 bases respectively, with 6 bases between them. CDR3: CSARGPNTIYF. The CDR3 nucleotides read TGCAGTGCTAGGGGTCCAAACACCATATATTTT.

This clonotype was picked up many times. The chain links TRBV12-3 or TRBV12-4 to TRBJ1-5; D not resolved. The CDR3 length is 12 residues. V lost 7 bases to trimming and J lost 3 bases, with 7 bases between them. The CDR3 DNA follows: TGTGCCAGCAAGAGGACCAATCAGCCCCAGCATTTT. Translating gives CASKRTNQPQHF.

This clonotype was observed many times. This chain uses TRBV29-1 with TRBJ2-7, with 8 bases identical to TRBD1. The CDR3 has 13 residues. Germline V gives CDR1 SQVTM, CDR2 ANQGSEA. V was clipped by 5 bases and J by 6 bases; unmatched bases: 9. The CDR3 DNA is TGCAGCGTTAAACAGGGGGAGAGCTTCGAGCAGTACTTC. Protein: CSVKQGESFEQYF.

The chain carries TRBV3-1 and TRBJ1-2; 8 positions match TRBD1. This CDR3 has 16 amino acids. Germline CDR1 LGHDT, CDR2 YNNKEL (reference sequence). J was trimmed by 3 bases and V by 0 bases; bases with no gene match: 6. The CDR3 coding sequence is TGTGCCAGCAGCCAAGATTCGACAGGGGTATACTATGGCTACACCTTC. Protein: CASSQDSTGVYYGYTF.

In its sample, this clonotype was seen a few times. The gene calls are TRBV20-1 and TRBJ1-6; tentatively, D is TRBD1 (5 bases). The germline V gene encodes CDR1 DFQATT and CDR2 SNEGSKA (reference sequence). The CDR3 sequence is 13 residues long. Trimming left V 0 bases short and J 7 bases short, with 7 bases between. CDR3 sequence reads: CSAREGVNSPLHF. The CDR3 DNA reads TGCAGTGCTAGAGAAGGGGTCAATTCACCCCTCCACTTT.

The J gene is TRBJ1-5, the V gene TRBV2; unclear D gene. Germline V gene sequence: CDR1 SNHLY, CDR2 FYNNEI. The V gene lost 8 bases and the J gene lost 1 base, with 3 bases spanning the gap. The CDR3 runs to 11 residues. This CDR3 is CASASNQPQHF. The DNA for the CDR3 is TGTGCCAGCGCGAGCAATCAGCCCCAGCATTTT.

This clonotype was recorded a few times. The chain recombines TRBV7-2 with TRBJ2-5; the D gene is possibly TRBD2 (7 bases). CDR1 and CDR2 from the germline V gene are SGHTA and FQGNSA. The CDR3 has 15 amino acids. V lost 4 bases and J 4 bases, leaving 16 bases between the germline ends. CDR3 coding DNA: TGTGCCAGCAGCTCATGGGGGGGCGTAGGAGAGACCCAGTACTTC. It encodes CASSSWGGVGETQYF.

This chain links TRBV7-2 with TRBJ2-6; D call uncertain. Germline values: CDR1 SGHTA, CDR2 FQGNSA. The CDR3 has 11 amino acids. Trimming shortened V by 4 bases and J by 12 bases, and 7 bases separated the two germline ends. CDR3 amino acids: CASSSTSVLTF. The CDR3, as DNA: TGTGCCAGCAGCTCCACTTCCGTCCTGACTTTC.

This clonotype was counted ten times or more. The chain employs TRBV7-9 and TRBJ1-1; D is unresolved. Trimming pared 0 bases from V and 0 bases from J, leaving 5 bases between. In germline, CDR1 is SEHNR, CDR2 FQNEAQ (reference sequence). The CDR3 is made up of 14 amino acids. CDR3 sequence reads: CASSLAGVNTEAFF. DNA for the CDR3: TGTGCCAGCAGCTTAGCTGGGGTGAACACTGAAGCTTTCTTT.

There are many counts of this clonotype. V gene TRBV10-3 combines with J gene TRBJ2-5; no clear D. The V and J ends lost 3 bases and 1 base respectively, with 6 bases between them. Germline CDR1 reads ENHRY; CDR2 reads SYGVKD. The CDR3 is 13 amino acids. The CDR3 coding sequence is TGTGCCATCAGTGACAGTGGCCAAGAGACCCAGTACTTC. Translating it yields CAISDSGQETQYF.

This chain connects TRBV7-8 to TRBJ1-5, with 7 bases that match TRBD1. Germline values: CDR1 SGHVS, CDR2 FQNEAQ. This CDR3 region has 15 residues. V trimming: 3 bases; J trimming: 5 bases; junction bases outside the gene matches: 7. CDR3 sequence: CASSLSTGRDQPQHF. The CDR3, as DNA: TGTGCCAGCAGCTTGTCGACAGGGAGGGATCAGCCCCAGCATTTT.

The table lists this clonotype with a few counts. The rearrangement links TRBV7-2 to TRBJ2-2; 8 bases align to TRBD2. V trimming: 5 bases; J trimming: 4 bases; junction bases outside the gene matches: 6. Germline V gene data show CDR1 as SGHTA and CDR2 as FQGNSA. The CDR3 sequence is 15 residues long. The CDR3 DNA follows: TGTGCCAGCAGCCCCGGGGGGGGTGGCACCGGGGAGCTGTTTTTT. Amino acids: CASSPGGGGTGELFF.

This clonotype was picked up a small number of times. The gene calls are TRBV7-3 and TRBJ2-6; 9 bases are a match to TRBD1. V was clipped by 2 bases and J by 0 bases; unmatched bases: 5. The CDR3 is 18 amino acids. The germline V gene encodes CDR1 SGHTA and CDR2 FQGTGA. The CDR3 bases are TGTGCCAGCAGCTTAGGGACAGGGCCTAGCTCTGGGGCCAACGTCCTGACTTTC. Protein: CASSLGTGPSSGANVLTF.

Many counts were recorded for this clonotype. The chain joins TRBV6-6 to TRBJ2-1, with unresolved D. The germline V gene has CDR1 MNHNY and CDR2 SVGAGI (reference sequence). The germline V and J ends were trimmed by 2 bases and 0 bases, with 5 bases remaining between them. The CDR3 length is 14 residues. CDR3 in DNA: TGTGCCAGCAGTTACAAGAGCTCCTACAATGAGCAGTTCTTC. Translating it yields CASSYKSSYNEQFF.

This clonotype was counted between two and nine times. The rearrangement joins TRBV3-1 to TRBJ2-5, with 12 bases lining up with TRBD2. The CDR3 spans 14 residues. With 6 bases clipped from V and 4 bases from J, the junction kept 3 bases outside the gene matches. CDR1 is LGHDT and CDR2 is YNNKEL in the germline V gene (reference sequence). This chain's CDR3 is CASRSSGGGETQYF. The CDR3 nucleotides read TGTGCCAGCAGGTCTAGCGGGGGGGGAGAGACCCAGTACTTC.

The chain is built from TRBV7-4 and TRBJ1-4, with TRBD1 matching over 7 bases. Per the germline V gene, CDR1 is SGHVT and CDR2 is SQSDAQ. The CDR3 covers 14 residues. V lost 2 bases to trimming and J lost 8 bases; unmatched junction nucleotides: 5. The CDR3 protein is CASSLSQGREKLFF. The CDR3 DNA is TGTGCCAGCAGCTTATCACAGGGGCGGGAAAAACTGTTTTTT.

This clonotype turned up a few times. The chain combines TRBV3-1 with TRBJ2-5; D is possibly TRBD2 (5 bases). The CDR3 spans 15 residues. Germline CDR1 and CDR2: LGHDT and YNNKEL (reference sequence). Trimming stripped 1 base from V and 1 base from J, with 10 bases between. For the CDR3, the DNA is TGTGCCAGCAGCCAAGCGGGATACCCCCAAGAGACCCAGTACTTC. Amino acids: CASSQAGYPQETQYF.

This rearrangement joins TRBV7-2 to TRBJ1-2, with D uncertain. With 5 bases removed from V and 9 bases from J, the gap between germline ends came to 16 bases. Germline values: CDR1 SGHTA, CDR2 FQGNSA. The CDR3 contains 13 residues. CDR3 nucleotides: TGTGCCAGCAGCCCGAGAATGTTGGGGAGCTACACCTTC. It yields the protein CASSPRMLGSYTF.

The sample holds a few counts of this clonotype. J is TRBJ2-3 and V is TRBV27, with no clear D. This CDR3 comprises 15 residues. V gave up 2 bases and J gave up 8 bases, with 17 bases separating them. Germline V gives CDR1 MNHEY, CDR2 SMNVEV (reference sequence). The CDR3 DNA reads TGTGCCAGCAGTTTAAAGGCCCTTGGGCGTGTTACGCAGTATTTT. Translation gives CASSLKALGRVTQYF.

This clonotype showed up many times. The J gene is TRBJ1-2, the V gene TRBV6-5; no clear D. The CDR3 length is 15 residues. Germline V gene data show CDR1 as MNHEY and CDR2 as SVGAGI. Trimming removed 6 bases from V and 7 bases from J, with 21 bases in between. CDR3 in DNA: TGTGCCAGCAGGCCTATGTCTCGGGCCGGTGGTGGCTACACCTTC. This translates into CASRPMSRAGGGYTF.